This is a list of T cell receptor beta chains from one sample in a study of cytomegalovirus exposure and HLA in healthy donors. Method: immunoSEQ multiplex PCR; TCRdb's copy keeps in-frame clones and lacks some. The table lists 95,000 to 150,000 clones, around 79% of them singletons, with 2.5% to 3.5% in the top ten. Sequenced material: PBMCs. All receptors come from a woman in her 30s in good health and CMV-seropositive. CDR3s include the opening cysteine and the closing phenylalanine or tryptophan. A D gene is named only where the DNA matches it firmly. The size field is filled for only some rows; it gives once, few, many or a size class.

j_gene | d_gene | v_gene | abundance | CDR3aa | CDR3nt
TRBJ1-1 | TRBD1 | TRBV5-1 | once | CASSLVFDRVSSEAFF | TGCGCCAGCAGCTTGGTCTTTGACAGGGTTTCTTCTGAAGCTTTCTTT
TRBJ1-5 | TRBD1 | TRBV6-1 | NA | CASSLTGVGQPQHF | TGTGCCAGCAGCCTGACAGGGGTAGGTCAGCCCCAGCATTTT
TRBJ2-1 | NA | TRBV10-3 | NA | CAISESSGQYNEQFF | TGTGCCATCAGTGAGTCCTCCGGACAGTACAATGAGCAGTTCTTC
TRBJ1-1 | NA | TRBV5-1 | NA | CASSLGGSGNTEAFF | TGCGCCAGCAGCTTGGGAGGGAGTGGGAACACTGAAGCTTTCTTT
TRBJ2-5 | NA | TRBV25-1 | NA | CASSESGSSETQYF | TGTGCCAGCAGTGAATCGGGAAGTTCAGAGACCCAGTACTTC
TRBJ1-6 | NA | TRBV2 | NA | CASSDVSVGNSPLHF | TGTGCCAGCAGTGACGTATCAGTTGGCAATTCACCCCTCCACTTT
TRBJ2-3 | NA | TRBV5-1 | NA | CASSLARQTLGDTQYF | TGCGCCAGCAGCTTGGCCCGACAAACCCTGGGAGATACGCAGTATTTT
TRBJ2-7 | NA | TRBV4-1 | NA | CASSQVGSGSYEQYF | TGCGCCAGCAGCCAAGTTGGAAGCGGGTCCTACGAGCAGTACTTC
TRBJ2-2 | NA | TRBV29-1 | NA | CSATQQGVETGELFF | TGCAGCGCTACCCAACAGGGAGTAGAGACCGGGGAGCTGTTTTTT
TRBJ2-1 | TRBD1 | TRBV5-1 | NA | CASSHGQGTFDEQFF | TGCGCCAGCAGCCACGGACAGGGGACATTCGATGAGCAGTTCTTC
TRBJ1-4 | NA | TRBV18 | NA | CASSVSAPTGIRTNEKLFF | TGTGCCAGCTCAGTCTCCGCCCCGACAGGAATAAGGACTAATGAAAAACTGTTTTTT
TRBJ2-7 | TRBD1 | TRBV11-1 | NA | CASSIGQGPLYEQYF | TGTGCCAGCAGCATAGGACAGGGTCCCCTTTACGAGCAGTACTTC
TRBJ1-1 | NA | TRBV21-1 | NA | CATTGAGGGSTEAFF | TGTGCCACCACCGGGGCAGGGGGAGGTAGCACTGAAGCTTTCTTT
TRBJ2-3 | TRBD2 | TRBV6-4 | NA | CASSDRLAGGPDTQYF | TGTGCCAGCAGTGACCGGCTAGCGGGGGGCCCAGATACGCAGTATTTT
TRBJ2-1 | TRBD1 | TRBV11-2 | NA | CASSTYRDRAHNEQFF | TGTGCCAGCAGCACATACCGGGACAGGGCGCACAATGAGCAGTTCTTC
TRBJ2-3 | TRBD1 | TRBV5-1 | NA | CASSHAGQGTDTQYF | TGCGCCAGCAGCCACGCCGGACAGGGCACAGATACGCAGTATTTT
TRBJ2-1 | TRBD1 | TRBV28 | NA | CASGVSQGGRNEQFF | TGTGCCAGTGGCGTCTCACAGGGGGGACGTAATGAGCAGTTCTTC
TRBJ2-1 | TRBD2 | TRBV5-1 | NA | CASSSLAGGRGAAYNEQFF | TGCGCCAGCAGCTCCTTAGCGGGGGGGCGGGGGGCGGCCTACAATGAGCAGTTCTTC
TRBJ2-3 | NA | TRBV30 | few | CAWSVRGDTQYF | TGTGCCTGGAGCGTACGGGGAGATACGCAGTATTTT
TRBJ2-7 | TRBD1 | TRBV10-3 | NA | CAISVTGADEQYF | TGTGCCATCAGTGTTACAGGGGCTGACGAGCAGTACTTC
TRBJ2-7 | TRBD1 | TRBV27 | NA | CASKLQGGGYEQYF | TGTGCCAGCAAGTTACAGGGGGGTGGCTACGAGCAGTACTTC
TRBJ2-7 | TRBD2 | TRBV10-3 | NA | CAISVAGGRYEQYF | TGTGCCATCAGTGTTGCGGGGGGGCGCTACGAGCAGTACTTC
TRBJ2-1 | NA | TRBV10-2 | NA | CASSGDINEQFF | TGCGCCAGCAGTGGGGACATCAATGAGCAGTTCTTC
TRBJ1-1 | TRBD1 | TRBV19 | few | CASSVQGAGDTEAFF | TGTGCCAGTAGTGTTCAGGGGGCCGGAGACACTGAAGCTTTCTTT
TRBJ1-2 | NA | TRBV5-4 | once | CASSYYRDHYGYTF | TGTGCCAGCAGCTACTACAGGGACCACTATGGCTACACCTTC
TRBJ2-3 | TRBD2 | TRBV13 | NA | CASSLGSGGHADTQYF | TGTGCCAGCAGCTTAGGATCGGGGGGGCACGCAGATACGCAGTATTTT
TRBJ2-3 | NA | TRBV7-2 | few | CASSPRGGVSTDTQYF | TGTGCCAGCAGCCCGAGAGGGGGGGTTAGCACAGATACGCAGTATTTT
TRBJ1-4 | TRBD1 | TRBV4-2 | NA | CASSQDLGQGGEFSEKLFF | TGTGCCAGCAGCCAAGATCTCGGACAGGGCGGAGAGTTTAGCGAAAAACTGTTTTTT
TRBJ2-7 | TRBD2 | TRBV7-9 | once | CASSLGLTSGGVDEQYF | TGTGCCAGCAGCTTAGGACTGACTAGCGGGGGGGTGGACGAGCAGTACTTC
TRBJ1-2 | TRBD1 | TRBV29-1 | NA | CSVEGPRTGYGYTF | TGCAGCGTTGAAGGTCCCCGGACAGGCTATGGCTACACCTTC
TRBJ2-7 | TRBD1 | TRBV6-1 | NA | CASTLGQFYEQYF | TGTGCCAGCACTTTGGGACAGTTCTACGAGCAGTACTTC
TRBJ1-4 | TRBD1 | TRBV4-3 | NA | CASSRRLGTGWTNEKLFF | TGCGCCAGCAGCCGACGGCTAGGGACAGGGTGGACGAATGAAAAACTGTTTTTT
TRBJ1-2 | TRBD1 | TRBV6-5 | NA | CASSYSTGYYGYTF | TGTGCCAGCAGTTACTCGACAGGGTACTATGGCTACACCTTC
TRBJ1-5 | NA | TRBV28 | NA | CASTVSFAVRGSNQPQHF | TGTGCCAGCACAGTTTCTTTTGCGGTCAGGGGCAGCAATCAGCCCCAGCATTTT
TRBJ2-7 | NA | TRBV7-9 | NA | CSSSSVPGIYEQYF | TGTTCCAGCAGCTCCGTCCCAGGGATCTACGAGCAGTACTTC
TRBJ2-2 | TRBD2 | TRBV5-4 | NA | CASSSGTSGGTGELFF | TGTGCCAGCAGCTCAGGGACTAGCGGGGGAACCGGGGAGCTGTTTTTT
TRBJ2-7 | TRBD2 | TRBV7-2 | NA | CASSLSGGREQYF | TGTGCCAGCAGCTTAAGCGGGGGGCGCGAGCAGTACTTC
TRBJ2-3 | NA | TRBV7-2 | NA | CASSLARVVTDTQYF | TGTGCCAGCAGCTTAGCGCGGGTAGTAACAGATACGCAGTATTTT
TRBJ1-4 | TRBD1 | TRBV9 | NA | CASSGGQETGAATTNEKLFF | TGTGCCAGCAGCGGCGGACAGGAGACAGGGGCGGCCACAACTAATGAAAAACTGTTTTTT
TRBJ1-6 | TRBD1 | TRBV6-5 | once | CASSQETGNHSPLHF | TGTGCCAGCAGTCAGGAGACAGGGAATCACTCACCCCTCCACTTT
TRBJ1-1 | NA | TRBV6-1 | few | CASSEGTTKSPEAFF | TGTGCCAGCAGTGAAGGGACAACCAAGAGCCCTGAAGCTTTCTTT
TRBJ2-7 | TRBD2 | TRBV13 | NA | CASSLVGGINTPYEQYF | TGTGCCAGCAGCTTAGTCGGGGGGATTAACACTCCCTACGAGCAGTACTTC
TRBJ1-2 | NA | TRBV4-1 | NA | CASSQTRLTYDYGYTF | TGCGCCAGCAGCCAAACTCGCTTGACTTACGACTATGGCTACACCTTC
TRBJ2-3 | NA | TRBV5-1 | NA | CASSLAMGVTLSTDTQYF | TGCGCCAGCAGCTTGGCCATGGGAGTCACACTGAGCACAGATACGCAGTATTTT
TRBJ2-3 | NA | TRBV7-2 | NA | CASRRGTFTDTQYF | TGTGCCAGCAGACGAGGGACTTTCACAGATACGCAGTATTTT
TRBJ2-1 | NA | TRBV18 | NA | CASSRETSSYNEQFF | TGTGCCAGCTCACGGGAGACGAGCTCCTACAATGAGCAGTTCTTC
TRBJ2-2 | NA | TRBV18 | NA | CASSPPRGNTGELFF | TGTGCCAGCTCACCACCGCGGGGGAACACCGGGGAGCTGTTTTTT
TRBJ1-2 | NA | TRBV25-1 | NA | CASSEYGPGSNYGYTF | TGTGCCAGCAGTGAATATGGACCGGGGAGCAACTATGGCTACACCTTC
TRBJ2-1 | NA | TRBV7-6 | NA | CASSWESSYNEQFF | TGTGCCAGCAGTTGGGAGAGCTCCTACAATGAGCAGTTCTTC
TRBJ2-3 | TRBD2 | TRBV10-1 | NA | CASNGPGLETDTQYF | TGCGCCAGCAACGGACCGGGACTAGAGACAGATACGCAGTATTTT
TRBJ2-3 | NA | TRBV7-8 | NA | CASSLAVGGGTDTQYF | TGTGCCAGCAGCTTAGCGGTAGGGGGGGGCACAGATACGCAGTATTTT
TRBJ2-3 | TRBD2 | TRBV6-6 | NA | CASSFASGTSTDTQYF | TGTGCCAGCAGTTTCGCTAGCGGGACTAGCACAGATACGCAGTATTTT
TRBJ2-1 | NA | TRBV7-8 | NA | CASSSRLGGPNEQFF | TGTGCCAGCAGCTCCCGACTAGGGGGCCCCAATGAGCAGTTCTTC